The 3 T cell receptor beta chains presented below share a single source sample, sequenced in a study of cytomegalovirus exposure and HLA in healthy donors. The PCR made use of 60 Vbeta and 13 Jbeta primers. Here immunoSEQ multiplex PCR was the method, and the copy in TCRdb shows in-frame clones only, minus some. Its listing shows about 67,000 clones. The sample was PBMCs. The source is a boy younger than 18 in good health and CMV-seronegative.

This chain joins TRBV6-5 and TRBJ1-1; 8 nucleotides align to TRBD1. The CDR3 is 12 residues long. Germline V gives CDR1 MNHEY, CDR2 SVGAGI. Trimming removed 5 bases from V and 11 bases from J; junction bases left unmatched: 7. For the CDR3, the DNA is TGTGCCAGCAGTCTCGGACAGGGCCGGGCTTTCTTT. Its translation is CASSLGQGRAFF.

The rearrangement joins TRBV30 to TRBJ2-7; 7 positions match TRBD1. The CDR3 runs 12 residues. J gave up 4 bases and V 3 bases, and 3 bases lay outside the gene matches. Looked up from germline, CDR1 is GTSNPN and CDR2 is SVGIG (reference sequence). The CDR3 sequence: CAWRGDSYEQYF. CDR3 nucleotide sequence: TGTGCCTGGAGAGGGGACAGTTACGAGCAGTACTTC.

The V call is TRBV7-2, the J call TRBJ2-5, with a tentative D call TRBD2 (6 bases). V was clipped by 1 base and J by 6 bases, with 12 bases between them. The CDR3 has 14 amino acids. CDR1 is SGHTA, CDR2 FQGNSA, per germline. This CDR3 reads CASSLESGRKTQYF. DNA of the CDR3: TGTGCCAGCAGCTTAGAATCAGGGAGGAAGACCCAGTACTTC.